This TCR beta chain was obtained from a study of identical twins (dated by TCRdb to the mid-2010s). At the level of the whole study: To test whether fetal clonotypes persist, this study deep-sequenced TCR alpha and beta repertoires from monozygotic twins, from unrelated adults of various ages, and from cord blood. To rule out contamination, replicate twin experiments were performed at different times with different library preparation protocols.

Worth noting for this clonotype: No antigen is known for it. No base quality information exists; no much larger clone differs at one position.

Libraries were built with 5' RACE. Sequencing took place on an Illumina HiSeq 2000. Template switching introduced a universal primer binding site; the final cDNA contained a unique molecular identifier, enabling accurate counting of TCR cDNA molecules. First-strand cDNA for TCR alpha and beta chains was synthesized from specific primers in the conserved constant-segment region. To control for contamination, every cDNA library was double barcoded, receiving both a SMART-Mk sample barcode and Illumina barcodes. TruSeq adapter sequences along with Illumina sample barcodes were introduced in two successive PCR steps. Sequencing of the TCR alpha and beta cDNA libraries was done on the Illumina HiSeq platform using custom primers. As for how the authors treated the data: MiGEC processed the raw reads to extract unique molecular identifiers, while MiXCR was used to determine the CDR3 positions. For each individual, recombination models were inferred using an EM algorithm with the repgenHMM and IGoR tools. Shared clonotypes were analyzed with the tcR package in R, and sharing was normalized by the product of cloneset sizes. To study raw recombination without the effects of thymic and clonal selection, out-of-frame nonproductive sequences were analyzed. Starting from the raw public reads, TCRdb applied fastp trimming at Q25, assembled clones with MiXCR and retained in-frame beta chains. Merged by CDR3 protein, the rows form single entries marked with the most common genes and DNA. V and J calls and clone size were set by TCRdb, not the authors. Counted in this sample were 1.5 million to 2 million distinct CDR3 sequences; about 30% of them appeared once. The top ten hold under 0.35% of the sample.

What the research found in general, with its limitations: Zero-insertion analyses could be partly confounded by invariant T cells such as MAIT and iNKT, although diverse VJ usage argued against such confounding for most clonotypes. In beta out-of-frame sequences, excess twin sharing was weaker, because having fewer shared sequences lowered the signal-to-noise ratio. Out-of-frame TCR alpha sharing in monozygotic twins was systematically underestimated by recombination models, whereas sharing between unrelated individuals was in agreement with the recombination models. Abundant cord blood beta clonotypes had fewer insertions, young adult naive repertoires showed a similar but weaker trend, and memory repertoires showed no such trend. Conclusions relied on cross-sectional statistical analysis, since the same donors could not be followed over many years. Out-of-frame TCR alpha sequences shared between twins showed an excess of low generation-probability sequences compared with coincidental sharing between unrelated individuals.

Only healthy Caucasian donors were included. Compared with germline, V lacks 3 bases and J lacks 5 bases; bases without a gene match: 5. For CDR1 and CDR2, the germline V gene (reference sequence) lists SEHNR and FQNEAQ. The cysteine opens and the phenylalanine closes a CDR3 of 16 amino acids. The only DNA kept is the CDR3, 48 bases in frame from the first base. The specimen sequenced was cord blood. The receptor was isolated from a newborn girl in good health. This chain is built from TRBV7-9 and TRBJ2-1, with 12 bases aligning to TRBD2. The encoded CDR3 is CASSFPSGGANNEQFF. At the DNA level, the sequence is TGTGCCAGCAGCTTCCCTAGCGGGGGGGCCAACAATGAGCAGTTCTTC. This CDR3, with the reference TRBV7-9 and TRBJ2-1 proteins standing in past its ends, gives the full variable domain DTGVSQNPRHKITKRGQNVTFRCDPISEHNRLYWYRQTLGQGPEFLTYFQNEAQLEKSRLLSDRFSAERPKGSFSTLEIQRTEQGDSAMYLCASSFPSGGANNEQFFGPGTRLTVL.